The 15 T cell receptor beta chains listed next were all sequenced from one sample in a study of blood T cell repertoires in COVID-19. This table comes from immunoSEQ multiplex PCR, and its TCRdb copy is limited to in-frame clones, with some not included. Of hundreds of thousands of clones in the sample, 70% to 90% were seen once. Sequencing was done on a sample of PBMCs or T cells enriched from blood (not recorded which). The receptor source for this set is a woman aged 18-29 years who had been exposed to COVID-19.

This chain connects TRBV6-5 to TRBJ2-5; D might be TRBD2 (6 bases). The CDR3 has 14 amino acids. V lost 5 bases, J lost 1 base, and 11 bases lay in between. Germline V gene lookup returns CDR1 MNHEY and CDR2 SVGAGI. CDR3 bases: TGTGCCAGCAGTAGGGACTTGTCCCAAGAGACCCAGTACTTC. Translating gives CASSRDLSQETQYF.

The rearrangement uses TRBV6-5 and TRBJ2-7; D uncertain. Germline values: CDR1 MNHEY, CDR2 SVGAGI. V lost 6 bases and J 2 bases, leaving 5 bases between the germline ends. CDR3 size: 11 residues. For the CDR3, the DNA is TGTGCCAGCAGATCGGCCTACGAGCAGTACTTC. This codes for CASRSAYEQYF.

The gene calls are TRBV21-1 and TRBJ2-2; the table's D call, TRBD1, has no DNA check behind it. TRBV21-1 is designated a pseudogene. This CDR3 is 15 amino acids long. As DNA, the CDR3 is TGTGCCAGTCAGAGGGGGCAGGGTAACACCGGGGAGCTGTTTTTT. Translating it yields CASQRGQGNTGELFF.

This chain connects TRBV28 to TRBJ2-5, with D possibly matching TRBD1 (6 bases). Trimming removed 4 bases from V and 5 bases from J, with 11 bases in between. CDR3 length: 13 residues. The germline V gene has CDR1 MDHEN and CDR2 SYDVKM. The CDR3 sequence is CASSSTGLETQYF. The CDR3 DNA follows: TGTGCCAGCAGTTCAACAGGGTTGGAGACCCAGTACTTC.

The chain couples TRBV3-1 (or the pseudogene TRBV3-2) to TRBJ1-2; TRBD1 might be the D (6 bases). Trimming left V 3 bases short and J 5 bases short, with 10 bases between. The CDR3 has 13 residues. Per germline, CDR1 LGHDT and CDR2 YNNKEL (reference sequence). The CDR3 region is CASSQGRGYGYTF. The CDR3 region has the DNA TGTGCCAGCAGCCAGGGCAGGGGATATGGCTACACCTTC.

In nucleotides, the CDR3 is TGTGCCAGCAGACGAATGGGACAGAACTACGAGCAGTACTTC. Translation gives CASRRMGQNYEQYF. This rearrangement joins TRBV14 to TRBJ2-7, with TRBD1 matching over 7 bases. The germline V gene encodes CDR1 SGHDN and CDR2 FVKESK. Germline trimming cut 6 bases from V and 3 bases from J; bases unmatched to any gene: 8. The CDR3 runs to 14 residues. The full variable domain, rest sourced from reference TRBV14 and TRBJ2-7, is EAGVTQFPSHSVIEKGQTVTLRCDPISGHDNLYWYRRVMGKEIKFLLHFVKESKQDESGMPNNRFLAERTGGTYSTLKVQPAELEDSGVYFCASRRMGQNYEQYFGPGTRLTVT.

The chain links TRBV5-4 to TRBJ2-2; D is unresolved. Looked up from germline, CDR1 is SGHNT and CDR2 is YYREEE (reference sequence). There are 15 residues in the CDR3. The V end lost 6 bases, the J end lost 4 bases, and 16 bases lay between the germline ends. The CDR3 DNA is TGTGCCAGCATTAGGAGCCCGCCGAGCACCGGGGAGCTGTTTTTT. Translated: CASIRSPPSTGELFF.

This clone was detected once. The J gene is TRBJ2-7, the V gene TRBV16; a possible D gene is TRBD1 (6 bases). The V gene's germline CDR1 is KGHSY and CDR2 FQNENV. Trimming cost V 6 bases and J 2 bases, with 14 bases left between them. The CDR3 length is 14 residues. CDR3 region: CASRPGQTTYEQYF. Here the CDR3 DNA reads TGTGCCAGCAGACCGGGACAAACAACCTACGAGCAGTACTTC.

The V and J genes are TRBV3-1 (or the pseudogene TRBV3-2) and TRBJ2-3, with TRBD2 identical over 8 bases. Unmatched junction bases numbered 14, after V lost 4 bases and J lost 5 bases. The CDR3 sequence is 17 residues long. Germline V lookup: CDR1 LGHDT, CDR2 YNNKEL (reference sequence). CDR3 in amino acids: CASSLSASGRAQDTQYF. The DNA for the CDR3 is TGTGCCAGCAGCCTAAGCGCATCCGGGAGGGCCCAAGATACGCAGTATTTT.

The CDR3 is CASSRDYRGGYTF. CDR3 nucleotides: TGCGCCAGCAGCCGAGACTACAGGGGCGGCTACACCTTC. The rearrangement joins TRBV4-3 to TRBJ1-2; 7 bases are a match to TRBD1. The germline V gene encodes CDR1 LGHNA and CDR2 YSLEER. Unmatched junction bases numbered 7, after V lost 4 bases and J lost 8 bases. This CDR3 comprises 13 residues.

This chain joins TRBV9 and TRBJ1-1; no definite D call. V shed 0 bases and J shed 4 bases, with 7 bases lying between them. The CDR3 has 13 residues. Germline CDR1 is SGDLS and CDR2 is YYNGEE. The CDR3 coding sequence is TGTGCCAGCAGCGTAGGCGGGTTCACTGAAGCTTTCTTT. It encodes CASSVGGFTEAFF.

Comments on this clone: Other DNA sequences from this sample encode an identical CDR3 as well. This chain connects TRBV6-1 to TRBJ2-7, with D perhaps matching TRBD2 (5 bases). V shed 2 bases and J shed 4 bases, with 9 bases lying between them. The V gene's germline CDR1 is MNHNS and CDR2 SASEGT. The CDR3 sequence is 13 residues long. The CDR3 protein is CASSESRGYEQYF. CDR3 nucleotides: TGTGCCAGCAGTGAAAGTCGGGGATACGAGCAGTACTTC.

This clone has only one observation. This sequence joins TRBV10-3 and TRBJ2-5, with 7 positions matching TRBD1. The CDR3 loop spans 12 amino acids. V lost 6 bases, J lost 5 bases, and 3 bases stayed unmatched. CDR1 and CDR2 (germline): ENHRY, SYGVKD. The CDR3 bases are TGTGCCATCAGGAACAGGGGTGAGACCCAGTACTTC. Amino acids: CAIRNRGETQYF.

The chain has TRBV6-2 or TRBV6-3 and TRBJ1-2; D call uncertain. The CDR3 length is 13 residues. The V end lost 5 bases, the J end lost 3 bases, and 10 bases lay between the germline ends. Per the germline V gene, CDR1 is MNHEY and CDR2 is SVGEGT. CDR3 region: CASSDRLHYGYTF. CDR3 DNA: TGTGCCAGCAGTGACCGACTCCACTATGGCTACACCTTC.

This chain joins TRBV15 and TRBJ2-7, with TRBD1 identical over 11 bases. The germline gives CDR1 LNHNV, CDR2 YYDKDF (reference sequence). This CDR3 is built from 15 residues. V shed 5 bases and J 6 bases; nucleotides not matched to a gene: 9. CDR3 region: CATSPDRGLPSEQYF. CDR3 nucleotide sequence: TGTGCCACCAGCCCGGACAGGGGGCTACCCTCCGAGCAGTACTTC.